Listed here are 19 T cell receptor beta chains from one sample, sequenced in a study of T-cell reconstitution after alpha-beta-depleted transplantation in children. Unique molecular identifiers tagged the TCRbeta library. TCRdb re-derived calls from the PCR reads in MiXCR, one entry per CDR3 protein. The sample comprises about 240,000 distinct CDR3 sequences, 12% of which are singletons, and 2.6% rests with the top ten. The sequences come from PBMCs from the stem cell graft donor, collected from the stem cell graft. These receptors were collected from a human donor who donated a stem cell graft to a child with acute lymphoblastic leukemia.

Ten or more counts support this clonotype. V gene TRBV28 combines with J gene TRBJ2-5; 8 nucleotides agree with TRBD1. The CDR3 has 15 amino acids. Germline loops: CDR1 MDHEN, CDR2 SYDVKM. After removal of 5 bases from V and 5 bases from J, the junction contained 10 bases not matched to a gene. CDR3 bases: TGTGCCAGCAGTACCGGGACAGGCGGTGCGGAGACCCAGTACTTC. This encodes CASSTGTGGAETQYF.

This clonotype was detected ten times or more. The chain combines TRBV2 with TRBJ2-1, with D maybe TRBD2 (6 bases). Trimming pared 3 bases from V and 7 bases from J, leaving 10 bases between. The CDR3 is 13 amino acids. Germline V gene sequence: CDR1 SNHLY, CDR2 FYNNEI. The CDR3 sequence is CASSETRLNEQFF. CDR3 DNA: TGTGCCAGCAGTGAGACTAGATTAAATGAGCAGTTCTTC. The whole variable domain, remainder taken from reference TRBV2 and TRBJ2-1, is EPEVTQTPSHQVTQMGQEVILRCVPISNHLYFYWYRQILGQKVEFLVSFYNNEISEKSEIFDDQFSVERPDGSNFTLKIRSTKLEDSAMYFCASSETRLNEQFFGPGTRLTVL.

With respect to this clonotype: A much more abundant neighbour one base away suggests this may be a read error. The chain joins TRBV28 to TRBJ2-7; D is unresolved. The germline CDR1 and CDR2 sequences are MDHEN and SYDVKM. The CDR3 loop spans 12 amino acids. The CDR3 coding sequence is TGTTCCAGCAGTTTACCGGGTTACGAGCAGTACTTC. Amino acids: CSSSLPGYEQYF.

The rearrangement joins TRBV20-1 to TRBJ2-7; D is undetermined. The V gene lost 6 bases and the J gene lost 1 base, with 13 bases spanning the gap. CDR3 length: 13 amino acids. The germline CDR1 and CDR2 sequences are DFQATT and SNEGSKA (reference sequence). The CDR3 bases are TGCAGTGCCACCGCTGGCGGATCCTACGAGCAGTACTTC. Amino acids: CSATAGGSYEQYF.

This clonotype has a count of ten or more. This chain uses TRBV28 with TRBJ1-5; tentative D call: TRBD1 (6 bases). CDR3 size: 15 residues. V gave up 5 bases and J gave up 4 bases, with 15 bases separating them. Germline CDR1 reads MDHEN; CDR2 reads SYDVKM. The CDR3 DNA reads as TGTGCCAGCAGTGTCCCCAGGGGCGCGAATCAGCCCCAGCATTTT. This encodes CASSVPRGANQPQHF.

This clonotype has ten or more counts. The CDR3 nucleotides read TGCAGTGCTAGAGATGGGCTTGGGACGTTAGCCAAAAACATTCAGTACTTC. Translating it yields CSARDGLGTLAKNIQYF. The chain recombines TRBV20-1 with TRBJ2-4; TRBD1 or TRBD2 may be the D gene (5 bases each). This CDR3 comprises 17 residues. V gave up 0 bases and J gave up 0 bases, with 15 bases separating them. Germline V gene lookup returns CDR1 DFQATT and CDR2 SNEGSKA (reference sequence).

Turning to this clonotype: A much larger clone differs from this one at a single base, so this may be a read error. The chain couples TRBV27 to TRBJ1-1; D may be TRBD1 (5 bases). Trimming removed 5 bases at V and 7 bases at J, with 17 bases between. Germline V gives CDR1 MNHEY, CDR2 SMNVEV (reference sequence). The CDR3 runs 14 residues. This CDR3 is CASSLTGTRSEAFF. The CDR3 DNA reads TGTGCCAGCAGTCTTACCGGGACGCGAAGTGAAGCTTTCTTT.

This clonotype was seen repeatedly, ten times or more. This chain connects TRBV7-9 to TRBJ1-4; D gene uncertain. The CDR3 extends over 16 amino acids. V was pared by 1 base and J by 0 bases, with 9 bases between. The V gene's germline CDR1 is SEHNR and CDR2 FQNEAQ (reference sequence). This chain's CDR3 is CASSLVFSATNEKLFF. The DNA for the CDR3 is TGTGCCAGCAGCTTAGTGTTTTCCGCAACTAATGAAAAACTGTTTTTT.

In this sample, this clonotype turned up many times. The chain recombines TRBV7-8 with TRBJ1-1; 7 bases are a match to TRBD1. Germline V gene data show CDR1 as SGHVS and CDR2 as FQNEAQ. The V and J ends lost 1 base and 6 bases, in that order; junction bases with no gene match: 5. This CDR3 has 14 amino acids. CDR3 in amino acids: CASSLEGQSSEAFF. CDR3 DNA sequence: TGTGCCAGCAGCTTAGAGGGACAGTCTTCTGAAGCTTTCTTT.

This clonotype was picked up many times. The CDR3 spells CASSTDLATWYGYTF. CDR3 nucleotides: TGTGCCAGCAGTACCGACCTAGCAACGTGGTATGGCTACACCTTC. V and J are TRBV6-5 and TRBJ1-2, with no clear D. Per the germline V gene, CDR1 is MNHEY and CDR2 is SVGAGI. The CDR3 totals 15 residues. Trimming removed 5 bases at V and 5 bases at J, with 18 bases between.

This clonotype was seen many times. The rearrangement joins TRBV24-1 to TRBJ2-3; 9 bases agree with TRBD1. Germline V CDR1 and CDR2: KGHDR, SFDVKD. The CDR3 covers 15 residues. Trimming took 7 bases from V and 0 from J; bases not matched to a gene: 4. The CDR3 DNA is TGTGCCACCAGAGGACAGGGGCGTAGCACAGATACGCAGTATTTT. Translating gives CATRGQGRSTDTQYF.

The chain links TRBV5-6 to TRBJ2-7; 7 bases match TRBD1. Germline CDR1 is SGHDT and CDR2 is YYEEEE. Trimming at V came to 4 bases and at J to 1 base, leaving 14 bases not matched to a gene. The CDR3 consists of 17 residues. Here the CDR3 reads CASSETFQTGTSYEQYF. CDR3 DNA: TGTGCCAGCAGCGAGACTTTCCAGACAGGGACATCCTACGAGCAGTACTTC.

In this sample, this clonotype turned up many times. V is TRBV19 and J is TRBJ1-1; 7 bases match TRBD1. Germline lookup yields CDR1 LNHDA and CDR2 SQIVND (reference sequence). With 7 bases clipped from V and 2 bases from J, the junction kept 13 bases outside the gene matches. This CDR3 contains 16 residues. The CDR3, as DNA: TGTGCCAGTACCCTGGGACAGCCCTTACCCAACACTGAAGCTTTCTTT. Protein product: CASTLGQPLPNTEAFF.

This clonotype was recorded at least ten times. V usage is TRBV7-9 and J usage is TRBJ2-5, with D unclear. This CDR3 is built from 14 residues. The germline gives CDR1 SEHNR, CDR2 FQNEAQ (reference sequence). Trimming stripped 4 bases from V and 4 bases from J, with 13 bases between. The CDR3 sequence is CASSSPGVAETQYF. CDR3 in DNA: TGTGCCAGCAGCTCCCCGGGCGTAGCAGAGACCCAGTACTTC.

This clonotype occurred many times. CDR3 in DNA: TGCGCCAGCAGCTTGGGGTCCTCTAGCACAGATACGCAGTATTTT. This encodes CASSLGSSSTDTQYF. The chain employs TRBV5-1 and TRBJ2-3; no definite D call. The length of the CDR3 is 15 residues. CDR1 and CDR2 from the germline V gene are SGHRS and YFSETQ. The V gene lost 0 bases and the J gene lost 0 bases, with 8 bases spanning the gap.

Many counts were recorded for this clonotype. The CDR3 DNA follows: TGTGCCAGCAGCGTTACCGGGACAATTTACGGCTACACCTTC. Translation gives CASSVTGTIYGYTF. The V call is TRBV6-1, the J call TRBJ1-2; D is perhaps TRBD1 (6 bases). This CDR3 has 14 residues. The V end was cut by 6 bases, the J end by 8 bases, with 19 bases between. Germline V gene lookup returns CDR1 MNHNS and CDR2 SASEGT.

This clonotype showed up many times. This chain joins TRBV5-1 and TRBJ2-5, with no clear D. The CDR3 sequence is 13 residues long. Per the germline V gene, CDR1 is SGHRS and CDR2 is YFSETQ. Deletions cut 0 bases from V and 5 bases from J, with 8 bases between. DNA for the CDR3: TGCGCCAGCAGCTTGGAAATTGAGGAGACCCAGTACTTC. Amino acids: CASSLEIEETQYF.

This clonotype was detected many times. The chain recombines TRBV7-8 with TRBJ2-7, with TRBD2 matching over 14 bases. This CDR3 has 15 residues. Germline trimming cut 5 bases from V and 9 bases from J; bases unmatched to any gene: 9. Germline V gives CDR1 SGHVS, CDR2 FQNEAQ. The CDR3 loop is CASSATGTSGSGQYF. CDR3 coding DNA: TGTGCCAGCAGCGCAACCGGGACTAGCGGGAGCGGGCAGTACTTC.

At least ten counts were recorded for this clonotype. J is TRBJ1-5 and V is TRBV4-1; 8 bases align to TRBD1. The J segment lost 6 bases and the V segment lost 1 base, leaving 5 bases of the junction unmatched. CDR1 MGHRA and CDR2 YSYEKL come from the germline V gene. The CDR3 is made up of 15 amino acids. The CDR3 DNA sequence: TGCGCCAGCAGCCAAGGACCAGGGGGCTTTCAGCCCCAGCATTTT. Its protein product is CASSQGPGGFQPQHF.